These 11 T cell receptor beta chains were all obtained from the same sample, sequenced in a study of PD-1 blockade in classical Hodgkin lymphoma. Assay: immunoSEQ multiplex PCR; the TCRdb copy retains only in-frame clones and omits some. Of under 30,000 clones detected, under 75% appear once; the ten largest clones hold 13% to 15%. There was relapse after autologous stem cell transplantation in every patient, and there was variation in brentuximab vedotin exposure. The sample was peripheral blood mononuclear cells (PBMCs), taken before the second cycle of nivolumab. Receptors originate from a human donor with classical Hodgkin lymphoma.

The gene calls are TRBV6-5 and TRBJ2-1, with 9 bases lining up with TRBD1. Germline CDR1 reads MNHEY; CDR2 reads SVGAGI. Trimming took 4 bases from V and 7 from J; bases not matched to a gene: 2. The CDR3 consists of 13 residues. The DNA of the CDR3 is TGTGCCAGCAGTTCGGACAGGGGAAATGAGCAGTTCTTC. Translated, it gives CASSSDRGNEQFF.

The V and J genes are TRBV5-1 and TRBJ2-5; D may be TRBD1 (7 bases). V was shortened by 7 bases and J by 5 bases, with 12 bases between the two germline ends. This CDR3 spans 12 amino acids. Germline V gives CDR1 SGHRS, CDR2 YFSETQ. CDR3 sequence reads: CASQGGFETQYF. DNA for the CDR3: TGCGCCAGCCAGGGGGGTTTCGAGACCCAGTACTTC.

The chain couples TRBV7-9 to TRBJ1-2; D unresolved. V dropped 5 bases and J dropped 3 bases, with 7 bases sitting between them. Germline loops: CDR1 SEHNR, CDR2 FQNEAQ (reference sequence). This CDR3 has 12 amino acids. The CDR3 reads CASSLDDYGYTF. For the CDR3, the DNA is TGTGCCAGCAGCCTTGACGACTATGGCTACACCTTC. The full variable domain, with the rest looked up from reference TRBV7-9 and TRBJ1-2, is DTGVSQNPRHKITKRGQNVTFRCDPISEHNRLYWYRQTLGQGPEFLTYFQNEAQLEKSRLLSDRFSAERPKGSFSTLEIQRTEQGDSAMYLCASSLDDYGYTFGSGTRLTVV.

The chain couples TRBV5-5 to TRBJ1-6; D possibly corresponds to TRBD1 (6 bases). From germline, CDR1 is SGHKS and CDR2 YYEKEE (reference sequence). This CDR3 has 15 residues. The germline V and J ends were trimmed by 5 bases and 5 bases, with 14 bases remaining between them. This CDR3 reads CASSSGQRDNSPLHF. CDR3 nucleotide sequence: TGTGCCAGCAGTTCCGGACAGAGAGATAATTCACCCCTCCACTTT. Combining the CDR3 with reference TRBV5-5 and TRBJ1-6 gives the whole variable domain DAGVTQSPTHLIKTRGQQVTLRCSPISGHKSVSWYQQVLGQGPQFIFQYYEKEERGRGNFPDRFSARQFPNYSSELNVNALLLGDSALYLCASSSGQRDNSPLHFGNGTRLTVT.

The chain is built from TRBV5-8 and TRBJ2-3; the D is unclear. From germline, CDR1 is SGHTS and CDR2 YDEGEE. V was trimmed by 4 bases and J by 3 bases, leaving 15 bases between them. This CDR3 has 15 residues. CDR3 residues: CASSAGPIGTDTQYF. In DNA form, the CDR3 reads TGTGCCAGCAGCGCCGGGCCGATAGGAACAGATACGCAGTATTTT.

V gene TRBV5-1 combines with J gene TRBJ1-2; the match to TRBD1 covers 8 bases. Per the germline V gene, CDR1 is SGHRS and CDR2 is YFSETQ. This CDR3 is 13 amino acids long. V lost 5 bases and J lost 4; bases outside the gene matches: 4. CDR3 in amino acids: CASRPGQAYGYTF. DNA for the CDR3: TGCGCCAGCAGACCGGGACAGGCCTATGGCTACACCTTC.

V and J are TRBV18 and TRBJ1-1; D gene uncertain. Germline V lookup: CDR1 KGHSH, CDR2 LQKENI. The V end was cut by 2 bases, the J end by 0 bases, with 16 bases between. The CDR3 totals 17 residues. The CDR3 region is CASSPGNSLQMNTEAFF. CDR3 in DNA: TGTGCCAGCTCACCAGGGAATTCTCTGCAGATGAACACTGAAGCTTTCTTT.

The chain is built from TRBV6-5 and TRBJ1-2; D remains ambiguous. CDR1 and CDR2 from the germline V gene are MNHEY and SVGAGI. Trimming removed 2 bases from V and 8 bases from J, with 6 bases in between. The length of the CDR3 is 11 residues. CDR3 bases: TGTGCCAGCAGTTACGGCCGGGGCTACACCTTC. Translation: CASSYGRGYTF.

This clone was counted a few times. This chain links TRBV9 with TRBJ2-3; 12 bases fit TRBD2. V gave up 2 bases and J gave up 6 bases; unmatched junction bases: 1. The length of the CDR3 is 14 residues. Germline values: CDR1 SGDLS, CDR2 YYNGEE. The CDR3 region is CASSVTSGGDTQYF. As DNA, the CDR3 is TGTGCCAGCAGCGTGACTAGCGGGGGTGATACGCAGTATTTT.

The V and J genes are TRBV29-1 and TRBJ2-5; D is perhaps TRBD1 (6 bases). This CDR3 comprises 13 residues. Germline lookup yields CDR1 SQVTM and CDR2 ANQGSEA. V gave up 3 bases and J gave up 4 bases, with 12 bases separating them. The CDR3: CSVEQGPGETQYF. The CDR3 DNA follows: TGCAGCGTTGAGCAGGGGCCTGGAGAGACCCAGTACTTC.

This clone appeared a single time. The V call is TRBV14, the J call TRBJ1-2, with D possibly TRBD1 on 5 matching bases. Germline assignment: CDR1 SGHDN and CDR2 FVKESK. The CDR3 sequence is 14 residues long. Trimming took off 0 bases at V and 4 bases at J, with 9 bases between the two ends. The CDR3 nucleotides are TGTGCCAGCAGCCAAGACCCCCAGGGCTATGGCTACACCTTC. Amino acids: CASSQDPQGYGYTF. Variable domain in full (rest from reference TRBV14 and TRBJ1-2): EAGVTQFPSHSVIEKGQTVTLRCDPISGHDNLYWYRRVMGKEIKFLLHFVKESKQDESGMPNNRFLAERTGGTYSTLKVQPAELEDSGVYFCASSQDPQGYGYTFGSGTRLTVV.